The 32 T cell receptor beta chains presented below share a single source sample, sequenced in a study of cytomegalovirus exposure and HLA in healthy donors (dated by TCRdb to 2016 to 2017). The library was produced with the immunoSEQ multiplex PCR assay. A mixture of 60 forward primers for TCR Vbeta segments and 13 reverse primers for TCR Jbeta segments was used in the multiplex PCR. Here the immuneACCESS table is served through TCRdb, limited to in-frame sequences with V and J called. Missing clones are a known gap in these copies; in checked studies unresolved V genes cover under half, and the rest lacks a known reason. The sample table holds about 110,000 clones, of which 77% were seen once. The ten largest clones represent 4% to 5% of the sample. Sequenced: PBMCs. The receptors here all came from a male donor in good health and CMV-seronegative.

The DNA of the CDR3 is TGTGCCAGCAGCGCTACTAGCGGGAGTCGAACAGATACGCAGTATTTT. This gives the protein CASSATSGSRTDTQYF. The chain couples TRBV28 to TRBJ2-3, with 11 bases fitting TRBD2. The length of the CDR3 is 16 residues. J lost 3 bases, V lost 6 bases, and 8 bases had no gene match. CDR1 is MDHEN, CDR2 SYDVKM, per germline.

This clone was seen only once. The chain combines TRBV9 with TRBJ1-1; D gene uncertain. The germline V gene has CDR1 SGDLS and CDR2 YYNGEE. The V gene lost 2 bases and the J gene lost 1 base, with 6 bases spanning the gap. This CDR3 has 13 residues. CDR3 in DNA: TGTGCCAGCAGCGTTGAGTCGAACACTGAAGCTTTCTTT. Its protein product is CASSVESNTEAFF.

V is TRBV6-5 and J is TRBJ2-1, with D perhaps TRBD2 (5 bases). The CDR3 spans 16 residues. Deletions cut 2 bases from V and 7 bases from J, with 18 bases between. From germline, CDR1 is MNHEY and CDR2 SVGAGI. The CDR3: CASSYKASRKWNEQFF. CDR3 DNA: TGTGCCAGCAGTTACAAGGCTAGCAGGAAATGGAATGAGCAGTTCTTC.

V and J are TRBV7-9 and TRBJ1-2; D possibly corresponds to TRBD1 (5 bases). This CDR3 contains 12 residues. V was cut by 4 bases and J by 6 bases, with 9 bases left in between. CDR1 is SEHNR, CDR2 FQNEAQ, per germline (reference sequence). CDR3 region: CASSWGVDGYTF. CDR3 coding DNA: TGTGCCAGCAGCTGGGGGGTGGATGGCTACACCTTC.

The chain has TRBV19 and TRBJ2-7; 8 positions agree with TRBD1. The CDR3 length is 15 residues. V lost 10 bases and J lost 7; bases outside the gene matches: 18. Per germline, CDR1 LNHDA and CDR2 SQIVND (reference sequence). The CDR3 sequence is CATGETGTGRWEQYF. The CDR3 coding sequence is TGTGCCACCGGGGAAACCGGGACAGGTCGATGGGAGCAGTACTTC.

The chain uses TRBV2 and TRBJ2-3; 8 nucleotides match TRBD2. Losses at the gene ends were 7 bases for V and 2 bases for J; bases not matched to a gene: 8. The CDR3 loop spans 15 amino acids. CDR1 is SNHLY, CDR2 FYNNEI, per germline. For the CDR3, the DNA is TGTGCCAGCAAGCTAGCGGGTTTCTTCACAGATACGCAGTATTTT. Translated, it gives CASKLAGFFTDTQYF. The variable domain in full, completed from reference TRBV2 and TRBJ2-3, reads EPEVTQTPSHQVTQMGQEVILRCVPISNHLYFYWYRQILGQKVEFLVSFYNNEISEKSEIFDDQFSVERPDGSNFTLKIRSTKLEDSAMYFCASKLAGFFTDTQYFGPGTRLTVL.

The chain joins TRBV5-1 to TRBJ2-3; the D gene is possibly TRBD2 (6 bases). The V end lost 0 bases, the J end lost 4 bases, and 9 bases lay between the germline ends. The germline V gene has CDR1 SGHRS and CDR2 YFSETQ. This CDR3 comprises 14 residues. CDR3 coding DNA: TGCGCCAGCAGCTTGGACGGGAGCCCAGATACGCAGTATTTT. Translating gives CASSLDGSPDTQYF.

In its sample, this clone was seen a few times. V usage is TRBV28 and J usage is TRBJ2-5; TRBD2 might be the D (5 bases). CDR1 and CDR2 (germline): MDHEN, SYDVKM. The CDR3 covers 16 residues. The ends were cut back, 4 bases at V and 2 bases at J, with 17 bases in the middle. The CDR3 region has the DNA TGTGCCAGCAGTTCCTCCTCGAGGCGGGCTCAAGAGACCCAGTACTTC. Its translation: CASSSSSRRAQETQYF.

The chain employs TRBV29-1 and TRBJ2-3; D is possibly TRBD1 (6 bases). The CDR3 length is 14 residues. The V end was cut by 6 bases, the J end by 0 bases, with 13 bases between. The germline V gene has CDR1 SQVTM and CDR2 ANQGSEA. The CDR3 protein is CSVGAWGSTDTQYF. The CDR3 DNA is TGCAGCGTGGGGGCGTGGGGAAGCACAGATACGCAGTATTTT.

The CDR3 here is CASSQGRQPRETQYF. DNA of the CDR3: TGCGCCAGCAGCCAAGGGAGACAGCCGCGGGAGACCCAGTACTTC. The chain links TRBV4-1 to TRBJ2-5, with a possible D match to TRBD1 (5 bases). The germline V and J ends were trimmed by 1 base and 5 bases, with 14 bases remaining between them. The germline CDR1 and CDR2 sequences are MGHRA and YSYEKL. The CDR3 is made up of 15 amino acids.

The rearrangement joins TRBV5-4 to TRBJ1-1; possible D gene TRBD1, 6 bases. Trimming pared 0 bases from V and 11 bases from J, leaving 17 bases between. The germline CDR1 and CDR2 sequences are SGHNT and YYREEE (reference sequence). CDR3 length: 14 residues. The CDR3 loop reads CASSLDRASLGAFF. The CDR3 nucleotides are TGTGCCAGCAGCTTGGACAGGGCCTCTCTGGGGGCTTTCTTT.

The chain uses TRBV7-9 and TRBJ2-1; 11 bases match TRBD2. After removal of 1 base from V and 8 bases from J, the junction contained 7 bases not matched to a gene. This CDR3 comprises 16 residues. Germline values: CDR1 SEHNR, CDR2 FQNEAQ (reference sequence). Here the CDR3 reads CASSLVLTSGIHEQFF. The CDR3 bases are TGTGCCAGCAGCTTAGTTTTGACTAGCGGGATTCATGAGCAGTTCTTC.

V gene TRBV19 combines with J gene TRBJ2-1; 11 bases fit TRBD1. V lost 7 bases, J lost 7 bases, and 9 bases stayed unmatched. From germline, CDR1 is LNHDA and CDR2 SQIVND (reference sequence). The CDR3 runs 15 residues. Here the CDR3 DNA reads TGTGCCAGTAACCCCGGGACAGGGGGTAAAAATGAGCAGTTCTTC. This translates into CASNPGTGGKNEQFF.

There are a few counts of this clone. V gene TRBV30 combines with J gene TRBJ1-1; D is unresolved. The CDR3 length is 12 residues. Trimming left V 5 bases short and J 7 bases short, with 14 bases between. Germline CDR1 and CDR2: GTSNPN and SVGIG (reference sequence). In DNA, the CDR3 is TGTGCCTGGGCAGGACTACGGAATGAAGCTTTCTTT. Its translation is CAWAGLRNEAFF.

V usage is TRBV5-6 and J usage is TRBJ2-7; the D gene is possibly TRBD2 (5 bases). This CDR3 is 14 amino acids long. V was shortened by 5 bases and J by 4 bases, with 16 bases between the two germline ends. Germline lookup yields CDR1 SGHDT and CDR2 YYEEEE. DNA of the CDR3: TGTGCCAGCAGTACCTCGAGGAGGACTTACGAGCAGTACTTC. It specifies CASSTSRRTYEQYF.

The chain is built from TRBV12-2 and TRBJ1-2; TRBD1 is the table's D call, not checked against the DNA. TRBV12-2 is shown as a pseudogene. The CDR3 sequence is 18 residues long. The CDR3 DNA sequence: TGTGCAAGTCGCTTAGCCCGGGACAAGTTCTCAGCTAACTATGGCTACACCTTC. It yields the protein CASRLARDKFSANYGYTF.

The CDR3 spells CSVEGGQLGYEQYF. DNA of the CDR3: TGCAGCGTTGAAGGCGGGCAGTTGGGATACGAGCAGTACTTC. The V gene is TRBV29-1, the J gene TRBJ2-7; weak D call: TRBD2 (5 bases). V gave up 1 base and J gave up 4 bases, with 14 bases separating them. The CDR3 has 14 amino acids. Germline V gives CDR1 SQVTM, CDR2 ANQGSEA.

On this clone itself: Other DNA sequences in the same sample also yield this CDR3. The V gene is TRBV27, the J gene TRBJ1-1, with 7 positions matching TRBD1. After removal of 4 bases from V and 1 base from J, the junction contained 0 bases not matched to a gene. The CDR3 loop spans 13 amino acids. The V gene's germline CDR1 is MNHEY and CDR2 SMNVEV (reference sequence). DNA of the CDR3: TGTGCCAGCAGTTGGACAGGGAACACTGAAGCTTTCTTT. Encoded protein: CASSWTGNTEAFF.

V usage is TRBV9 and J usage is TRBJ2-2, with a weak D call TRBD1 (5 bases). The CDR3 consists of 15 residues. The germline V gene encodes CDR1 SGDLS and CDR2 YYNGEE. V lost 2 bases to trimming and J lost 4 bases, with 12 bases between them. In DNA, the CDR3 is TGTGCCAGCAGCGTGGGGTCAGGGTTCACCGGGGAGCTGTTTTTT. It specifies CASSVGSGFTGELFF.

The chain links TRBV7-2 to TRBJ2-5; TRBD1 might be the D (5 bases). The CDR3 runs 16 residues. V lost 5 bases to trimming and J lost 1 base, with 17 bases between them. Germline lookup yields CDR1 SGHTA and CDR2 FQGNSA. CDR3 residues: CASSPDQLRGQETQYF. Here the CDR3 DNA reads TGTGCCAGCAGCCCTGACCAACTTAGGGGCCAAGAGACCCAGTACTTC.

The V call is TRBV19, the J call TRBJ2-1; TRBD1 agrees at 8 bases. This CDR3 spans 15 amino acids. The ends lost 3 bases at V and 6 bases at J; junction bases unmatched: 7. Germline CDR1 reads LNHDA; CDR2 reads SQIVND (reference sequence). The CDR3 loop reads CASSIPGGASNEQFF. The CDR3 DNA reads TGTGCCAGTAGTATCCCAGGGGGCGCTTCCAATGAGCAGTTCTTC.

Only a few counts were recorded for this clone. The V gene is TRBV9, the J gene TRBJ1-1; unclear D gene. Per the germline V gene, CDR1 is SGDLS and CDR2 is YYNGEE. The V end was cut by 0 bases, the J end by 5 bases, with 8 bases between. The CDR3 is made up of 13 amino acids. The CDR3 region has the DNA TGTGCCAGCAGCGTAGTTCAGGCGACTGAAGCTTTCTTT. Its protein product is CASSVVQATEAFF. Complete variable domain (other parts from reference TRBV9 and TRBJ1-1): DSGVTQTPKHLITATGQRVTLRCSPRSGDLSVYWYQQSLDQGLQFLIQYYNGEERAKGNILERFSAQQFPDLHSELNLSSLELGDSALYFCASSVVQATEAFFGQGTRLTVV.

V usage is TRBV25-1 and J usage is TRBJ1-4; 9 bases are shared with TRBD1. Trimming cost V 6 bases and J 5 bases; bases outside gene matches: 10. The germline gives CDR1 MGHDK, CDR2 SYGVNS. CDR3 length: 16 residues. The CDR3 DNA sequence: TGTGCCAGCAGCCCAAGGGACAGGGTTTGGAATGAAAAACTGTTTTTT. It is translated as CASSPRDRVWNEKLFF.

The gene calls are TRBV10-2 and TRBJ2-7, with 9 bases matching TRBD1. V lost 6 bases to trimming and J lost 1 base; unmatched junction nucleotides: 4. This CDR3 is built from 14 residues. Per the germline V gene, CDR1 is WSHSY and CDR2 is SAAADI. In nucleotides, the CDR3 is TGCGCCAGCAGACAGACAGGGGGGTCCTACGAGCAGTACTTC. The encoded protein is CASRQTGGSYEQYF.

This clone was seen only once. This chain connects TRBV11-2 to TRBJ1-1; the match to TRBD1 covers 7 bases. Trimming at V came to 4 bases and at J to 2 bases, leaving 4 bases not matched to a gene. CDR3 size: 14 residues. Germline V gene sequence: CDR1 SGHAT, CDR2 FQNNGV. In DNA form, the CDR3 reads TGTGCCAGCAGCTCGTACAGGGGAAACACTGAAGCTTTCTTT. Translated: CASSSYRGNTEAFF.

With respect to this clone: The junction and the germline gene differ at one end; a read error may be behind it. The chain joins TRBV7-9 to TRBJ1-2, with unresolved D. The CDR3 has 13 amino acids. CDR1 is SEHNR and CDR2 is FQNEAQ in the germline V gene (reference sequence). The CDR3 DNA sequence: TGTGTCAGCAGCCAACAGAGACCTTATGGCTACACCTTC. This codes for CVSSQQRPYGYTF.

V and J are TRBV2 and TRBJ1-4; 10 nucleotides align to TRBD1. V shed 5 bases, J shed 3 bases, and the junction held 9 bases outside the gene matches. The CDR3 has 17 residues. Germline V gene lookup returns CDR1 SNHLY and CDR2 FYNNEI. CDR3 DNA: TGTGCCAGCAGTAGGGACAGGGGACAATCAGCTAATGAAAAACTGTTTTTT. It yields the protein CASSRDRGQSANEKLFF. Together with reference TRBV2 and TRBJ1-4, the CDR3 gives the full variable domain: EPEVTQTPSHQVTQMGQEVILRCVPISNHLYFYWYRQILGQKVEFLVSFYNNEISEKSEIFDDQFSVERPDGSNFTLKIRSTKLEDSAMYFCASSRDRGQSANEKLFFGSGTQLSVL.

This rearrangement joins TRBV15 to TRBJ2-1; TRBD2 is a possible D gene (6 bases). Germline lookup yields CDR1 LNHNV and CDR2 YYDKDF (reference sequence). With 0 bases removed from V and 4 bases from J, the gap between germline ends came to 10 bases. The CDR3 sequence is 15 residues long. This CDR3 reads CATSRDRAGYNEQFF. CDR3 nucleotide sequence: TGTGCCACCAGCAGAGATCGAGCGGGTTACAATGAGCAGTTCTTC.

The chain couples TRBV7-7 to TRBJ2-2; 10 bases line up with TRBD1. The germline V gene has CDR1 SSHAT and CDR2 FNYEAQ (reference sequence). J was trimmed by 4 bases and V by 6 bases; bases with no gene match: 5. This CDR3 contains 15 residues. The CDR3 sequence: CASSQTGGPTGELFF. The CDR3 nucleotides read TGTGCCAGCAGTCAGACAGGGGGCCCCACCGGGGAGCTGTTTTTT.

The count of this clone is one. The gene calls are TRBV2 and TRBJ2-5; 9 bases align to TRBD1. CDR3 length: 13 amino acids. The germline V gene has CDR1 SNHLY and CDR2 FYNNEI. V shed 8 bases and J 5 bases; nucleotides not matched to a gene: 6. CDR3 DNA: TGTGCCAGCGACCACAGGGGGCTTGAGACCCAGTACTTC. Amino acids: CASDHRGLETQYF.

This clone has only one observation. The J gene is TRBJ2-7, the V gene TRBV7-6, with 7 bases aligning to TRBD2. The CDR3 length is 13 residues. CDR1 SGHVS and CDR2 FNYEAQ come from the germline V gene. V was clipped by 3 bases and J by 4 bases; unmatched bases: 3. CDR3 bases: TGTGCCAGCAGCTTCGGCGGGAGATACGAGCAGTACTTC. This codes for CASSFGGRYEQYF.

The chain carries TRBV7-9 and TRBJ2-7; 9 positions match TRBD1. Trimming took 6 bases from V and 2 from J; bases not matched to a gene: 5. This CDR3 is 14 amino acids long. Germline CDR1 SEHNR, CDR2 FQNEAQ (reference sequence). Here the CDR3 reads CASSPGQGTYEQYF. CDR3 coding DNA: TGTGCCAGCAGTCCGGGACAGGGAACCTACGAGCAGTACTTC.